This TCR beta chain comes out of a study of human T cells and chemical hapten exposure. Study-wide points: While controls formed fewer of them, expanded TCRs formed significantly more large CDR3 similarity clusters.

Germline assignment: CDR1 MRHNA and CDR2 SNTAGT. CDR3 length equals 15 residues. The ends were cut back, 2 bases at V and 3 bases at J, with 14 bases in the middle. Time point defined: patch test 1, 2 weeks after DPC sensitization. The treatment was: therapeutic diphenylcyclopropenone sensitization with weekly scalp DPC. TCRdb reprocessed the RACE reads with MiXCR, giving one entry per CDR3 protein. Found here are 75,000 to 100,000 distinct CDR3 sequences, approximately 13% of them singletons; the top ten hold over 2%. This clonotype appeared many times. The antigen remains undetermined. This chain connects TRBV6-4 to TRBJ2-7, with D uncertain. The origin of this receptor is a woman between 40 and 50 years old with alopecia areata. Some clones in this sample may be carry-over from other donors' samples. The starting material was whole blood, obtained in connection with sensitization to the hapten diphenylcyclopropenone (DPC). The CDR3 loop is CASSDPPGPRYEQYF. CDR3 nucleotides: TGTGCCAGCAGTGACCCGCCGGGTCCCCGCTACGAGCAGTACTTC.